This entry describes one T cell receptor beta chain. Its target is not known. The CDR3 sequence is 16 residues long. Trimming took 2 bases from V and 4 from J; bases not matched to a gene: 11. CDR1 and CDR2 (germline): SQVTM, ANQGSEA. This entry comes from a study of naive and memory T cell subsets. The study's findings and limits: Clonotypes here are unpaired alpha or beta chain sequences.

An equimolar mix of two oligonucleotides served as the beta constant-region primer for TRBC1 and TRBC2. TCRdb analysed the UMI-ligation and nested PCR reads with MiXCR anew, one entry per CDR3 protein. Among 140,000 to 150,000 distinct CDR3 sequences listed, over 15% were seen once. This chain uses TRBV29-1 with TRBJ2-5, with TRBD2 matching over 9 bases. This TCR came from a human donor in good health. The sequenced material came from naive CD4+ T cells from blood. CDR3 DNA: TGCAGCGTTGAAATCGCGGGAGGGGTAAGGGGAGAGACCCAGTACTTC. It yields the protein CSVEIAGGVRGETQYF.